Listed below are T cell receptor beta chains from one sample, sequenced in a study of blood T cell repertoires in COVID-19. The protocol was immunoSEQ multiplex PCR, while the TCRdb copy is restricted to in-frame clones and leaves out a portion. The sample comprises 130,000 or so clones, more than 70% of which are singletons, and roughly 5.5% rests with the top ten. The sample was peripheral blood. The origin of the receptors is an elderly man with active or convalescent COVID-19. The CDR3 runs from the conserved cysteine through the conserved F or W. D genes are given only for firm matches. A clone size is listed for some rows: how often the clone was seen (once, few, many), or a class if it is expanded.

13	.	TRBV28	TRBJ1-2	TRBD1	CASSPRPGGGYTF	TGTGCCAGCAGCCCTAGACCAGGGGGCGGCTACACCTTC
14	.	TRBV9	TRBJ1-6	TRBD1	CASSVAPDRGGLHF	TGTGCCAGCAGCGTAGCTCCCGACAGGGGAGGCCTCCACTTT
15	.	TRBV11-2	TRBJ2-3	TRBD2	CASSWSGGAADTQYF	TGTGCCAGCAGCTGGAGCGGGGGGGCCGCAGATACGCAGTATTTT
16	.	TRBV7-2	TRBJ1-2	TRBD1	CASSLELGQGARGYTF	TGTGCCAGCAGCTTAGAATTGGGACAGGGGGCGCGTGGCTACACCTTC
15	.	TRBV3-1/TRBV3-2	TRBJ1-3	.	CASSQGQYSGNTIYF	TGTGCCAGCAGCCAAGGACAGTACTCTGGAAACACCATATATTTT
15	.	TRBV12-5	TRBJ2-1	TRBD1	CASGPGTGFANEQFF	TGTGCTAGTGGTCCTGGGACAGGGTTTGCCAATGAGCAGTTCTTC
15	.	TRBV5-1	TRBJ1-1	TRBD1	CASSLRQGAGTEAFF	TGCGCCAGCAGCCTAAGACAGGGGGCGGGAACTGAAGCTTTCTTT
14	.	TRBV30	TRBJ1-1	.	CAWSVVGVNTEAFF	TGTGCCTGGAGTGTCGTCGGGGTGAACACTGAAGCTTTCTTT
13	.	TRBV4-1	TRBJ2-1	.	CASSQDPDIEQFF	TGCGCCAGCAGCCAAGATCCGGACATCGAGCAGTTCTTC
11	.	TRBV2	TRBJ1-2	.	CASSGGGGYTF	TGTGCCAGCAGTGGAGGAGGTGGCTACACCTTC
14	.	TRBV5-1	TRBJ2-1	.	CASSLGGSYNEQFF	TGCGCCAGCAGCTTGGGAGGCTCCTACAATGAGCAGTTCTTC
16	.	TRBV5-6	TRBJ1-6	TRBD1	CASSALRDRANSPLHF	TGTGCCAGCAGCGCCCTTAGGGACAGGGCAAATTCACCCCTCCACTTT
15	.	TRBV10-3	TRBJ1-1	.	CAISPGTYMNTEAFF	TGTGCCATCAGTCCGGGTACATATATGAACACTGAAGCTTTCTTT
16	.	TRBV18	TRBJ2-2	.	CASSPRGQLNTGELFF	TGTGCCAGCTCACCCCGAGGGCAGTTGAACACCGGGGAGCTGTTTTTT
11	.	TRBV29-1	TRBJ2-1	.	CSVEGRALQFF	TGCAGCGTTGAGGGCAGGGCCCTCCAGTTCTTC
15	few	TRBV6-4	TRBJ2-7	.	CASSDSQTEFYEQYF	TGTGCCAGCAGTGACTCGCAAACAGAGTTCTACGAGCAGTACTTC
14	.	TRBV2	TRBJ1-6	TRBD1	CASSGQGGGSPLHF	TGTGCCAGCAGTGGACAGGGAGGTGGTTCACCCCTCCACTTT
14	.	TRBV5-1	TRBJ2-5	.	CASSLAEGGETQYF	TGCGCCAGCAGCTTGGCCGAAGGGGGAGAGACCCAGTACTTC
16	.	TRBV11-2	TRBJ2-1	.	CASSAIPKSRDNEQFF	TGTGCCAGCAGTGCTATTCCAAAAAGCAGGGACAATGAGCAGTTCTTC
13	.	TRBV7-2	TRBJ1-1	TRBD1	CASSKDRDTEAFF	TGTGCCAGCAGCAAGGACAGGGACACTGAAGCTTTCTTT
15	.	TRBV7-2	TRBJ1-1	.	CASSLAVLGGTEAFF	TGTGCCAGCAGCTTAGCGGTGTTGGGGGGTACTGAAGCTTTCTTT
15	.	TRBV7-9	TRBJ2-7	TRBD1	CASSLVDRDLGEQYF	TGTGCCAGCAGCTTGGTTGACAGGGACCTAGGGGAGCAGTACTTC
14	.	TRBV7-9	TRBJ1-2	TRBD1	CASSLVAGGYGYTF	TGTGCCAGCAGCTTAGTAGCAGGGGGATATGGCTACACCTTC